One and the same sample provided the 8 T cell receptor beta chains below, sequenced in a study of T-cell memory formation after mild COVID-19. One entry per CDR3 protein results from TCRdb running MiXCR on the 5' RACE reads. The sample includes fewer than 650,000 distinct CDR3 sequences, around a sixth of them seen just once. The sample consisted of PBMCs or a T cell subset sorted from them (not recorded which). The receptors come from an adult woman who had mild COVID-19 (a few samples of this study predate the infection). Cell type and time point are not known.

The V gene is TRBV7-9, the J gene TRBJ1-2, with 9 positions matching TRBD1. V gave up 1 base and J gave up 3 bases; unmatched junction bases: 3. Per the germline V gene, CDR1 is SEHNR and CDR2 is FQNEAQ (reference sequence). The CDR3 has 15 amino acids. The CDR3 region has the DNA TGTGCCAGCAGCTTAGGGGACAGGGCCGACTATGGCTACACCTTC. It yields the protein CASSLGDRADYGYTF.

J is TRBJ2-5 and V is TRBV6-5, with D perhaps matching TRBD2 (6 bases). Germline CDR1 is MNHEY and CDR2 is SVGAGI. The CDR3 runs to 18 residues. V was cut by 2 bases and J by 7 bases, with 26 bases left in between. The CDR3 DNA reads TGTGCCAGCAGTTACCCCGACCCGACTAGTAACCCGTTTGTGACCCAGTACTTC. Protein product: CASSYPDPTSNPFVTQYF.

This clonotype was seen only a few times. The rearrangement joins TRBV12-3 or TRBV12-4 to TRBJ2-1; 13 bases are a match to TRBD2. The CDR3 consists of 17 residues. Trimming cost V 4 bases and J 9 bases; bases outside gene matches: 12. CDR3 nucleotides: TGTGCCAGCAGTTCACCCCTACTAGCGGGAGGGGGGGGTGAGCAGTTCTTC. It yields the protein CASSSPLLAGGGGEQFF.

This clonotype was seen a few times. The genes are TRBV25-1 and TRBJ2-5, with a possible D match to TRBD1 (5 bases). Trimming took off 8 bases at V and 3 bases at J, with 19 bases between the two ends. Germline lookup yields CDR1 MGHDK and CDR2 SYGVNS. The CDR3 contains 15 residues. The DNA for the CDR3 is TGTGCCAGCGCCTCGGATGAAGGGGTCGAAGAGACCCAGTACTTC. Protein sequence: CASASDEGVEETQYF.

This clonotype was counted only a few times. The V gene is TRBV30, the J gene TRBJ1-5; D is perhaps TRBD1 (6 bases). The CDR3 sequence is 15 residues long. V lost 3 bases and J 3 bases, leaving 15 bases between the germline ends. Per germline, CDR1 GTSNPN and CDR2 SVGIG (reference sequence). The CDR3 reads CAWSVTGKLNQPQHF. CDR3 nucleotide sequence: TGTGCCTGGAGCGTAACAGGGAAACTCAATCAGCCCCAGCATTTT.

This clonotype has more than one count but fewer than ten. This chain uses TRBV7-9 with TRBJ2-3, with 14 bases aligning to TRBD2. Per germline, CDR1 SEHNR and CDR2 FQNEAQ (reference sequence). The CDR3 contains 14 residues. V shed 10 bases and J 3 bases; nucleotides not matched to a gene: 3. The CDR3 sequence is CATWTSGGTDTQYF. CDR3 sequence (DNA): TGTGCCACCTGGACTAGCGGGGGGACAGATACGCAGTATTTT.

This chain connects TRBV9 to TRBJ1-2, with D perhaps TRBD1 (6 bases). The CDR3 consists of 15 residues. CDR1 and CDR2 from the germline V gene are SGDLS and YYNGEE. The V end was cut by 1 base, the J end by 7 bases, with 17 bases between. As DNA, the CDR3 is TGTGCCAGCAGCGTACCGCACAGGGCGGGAAGTGGCTACACCTTC. It translates to CASSVPHRAGSGYTF.

The V call is TRBV2, the J call TRBJ2-1; TRBD1 matches 8 bases. The CDR3 consists of 14 residues. Germline CDR1 and CDR2: SNHLY and FYNNEI. The J segment lost 5 bases and the V segment lost 6 bases, leaving 6 bases of the junction unmatched. Here the CDR3 DNA reads TGTGCCAGCAGATTAACAGGGGGTAACAATGAGCAGTTCTTC. Its protein product is CASRLTGGNNEQFF.